The 17 T cell receptor beta chains in this list originate from one sample, sequenced in a study of shared clonotypes between healthy human individuals. Using immunoSEQ multiplex PCR, the repertoire was profiled, and TCRdb retains in-frame clones only, with some absent. Of a few million clones in the sample, around 90% were seen once. Sequencing was performed on naive CD4+ T cells sorted from blood. Subset of the sample: CD45RA+ positively selected. The receptor set was obtained from a man aged 18-30 years in good health.

This rearrangement joins TRBV27 to TRBJ1-2; 8 bases fit TRBD1. Germline lookup yields CDR1 MNHEY and CDR2 SMNVEV (reference sequence). CDR3 length: 14 residues. V lost 5 bases, J lost 5 bases, and 7 bases stayed unmatched. The CDR3 loop reads CASSGQGVGYGYTF. CDR3 bases: TGTGCCAGCAGTGGACAGGGAGTTGGTTATGGCTACACCTTC.

CDR3 DNA sequence: TGTGCCAGCTCAGTTCGACTAGCGGGTAGCACAGATACGCAGTATTTT. Translated, it gives CASSVRLAGSTDTQYF. The rearrangement joins TRBV18 to TRBJ2-3; 10 nucleotides agree with TRBD2. V dropped 5 bases and J dropped 0; count of bases not matched to a gene: 5. Germline assignment: CDR1 KGHSH and CDR2 LQKENI. The CDR3 has 16 residues.

This chain connects TRBV4-1 to TRBJ2-5; D gene uncertain. The CDR3 extends over 14 amino acids. Per germline, CDR1 MGHRA and CDR2 YSYEKL. The V gene lost 4 bases and the J gene lost 5 bases, with 14 bases spanning the gap. CDR3 DNA sequence: TGCGCCAGCAGCCTCACCCCCCCGCGGGAGACCCAGTACTTC. Its protein is CASSLTPPRETQYF.

This rearrangement joins TRBV6-1 to TRBJ2-1; D gene uncertain. Germline CDR1 reads MNHNS; CDR2 reads SASEGT. CDR3 length equals 13 residues. V was cut by 6 bases and J by 0 bases, with 6 bases left in between. CDR3 sequence: CASRQTSYNEQFF. As DNA, the CDR3 is TGTGCCAGCAGGCAGACCTCCTACAATGAGCAGTTCTTC.

The V call is TRBV15, the J call TRBJ2-7, with TRBD1 identical over 8 bases. The germline gives CDR1 LNHNV, CDR2 YYDKDF (reference sequence). V gave up 3 bases and J gave up 5 bases; unmatched junction bases: 6. This CDR3 has 14 amino acids. The DNA of the CDR3 is TGTGCCACCAGCAGCCGGGACAGGTTGGACGAGCAGTACTTC. Protein product: CATSSRDRLDEQYF.

V usage is TRBV7-2 and J usage is TRBJ2-1, with no clear D. Germline V lookup: CDR1 SGHTA, CDR2 FQGNSA. The V end was cut by 5 bases, the J end by 10 bases, with 18 bases between. The CDR3 contains 14 residues. The CDR3: CASSSQPGHGEQFF. Here the CDR3 DNA reads TGTGCCAGCAGCAGCCAGCCTGGGCATGGGGAGCAGTTCTTC.

The chain has TRBV5-1 and TRBJ2-2; D perhaps matches TRBD1 (7 bases). In germline, CDR1 is SGHRS, CDR2 YFSETQ. The CDR3 spans 15 residues. With 2 bases removed from V and 7 bases from J, the gap between germline ends came to 15 bases. The CDR3 bases are TGCGCCAGCAGCTTATCAGGGGGGCCTAACGGGGAGCTGTTTTTT. Encoded protein: CASSLSGGPNGELFF.

The chain joins TRBV6-5 to TRBJ2-1; maybe TRBD1 (5 bases). Trimming removed 3 bases from V and 7 bases from J, with 19 bases in between. The CDR3 contains 16 residues. Germline V gene sequence: CDR1 MNHEY, CDR2 SVGAGI. The CDR3 sequence: CASSYLGLGSRNEQFF. The CDR3 DNA reads as TGTGCCAGCAGTTATTTGGGGCTCGGGTCGAGGAATGAGCAGTTCTTC.

A single count supports this clone. The rearrangement links TRBV19 to TRBJ2-3, with TRBD1 as a possible D gene (6 bases). V lost 7 bases, J lost 0 bases, and 8 bases lay in between. Germline V lookup: CDR1 LNHDA, CDR2 SQIVND (reference sequence). The CDR3 is 13 amino acids. CDR3 DNA sequence: TGTGCCAGTAATACAGGGAGCACAGATACGCAGTATTTT. Residues: CASNTGSTDTQYF.

V gene TRBV6-6 combines with J gene TRBJ1-4; D uncertain. The germline V and J ends were trimmed by 11 bases and 4 bases, with 14 bases remaining between them. CDR1 is MNHNY and CDR2 is SVGAGI in the germline V gene (reference sequence). The CDR3 loop spans 13 amino acids. CDR3 nucleotide sequence: TGTGCCTCCGGGTCGCCGTTTAATGAAAAACTGTTTTTT. Translated, it gives CASGSPFNEKLFF.

The V and J genes are TRBV4-3 and TRBJ2-2; TRBD1 is a possible D gene (5 bases). The CDR3 consists of 18 residues. Germline CDR1 is LGHNA and CDR2 is YSLEER. V was clipped by 1 base and J by 0 bases, with 15 bases between them. CDR3 DNA sequence: TGCGCCAGCAGCCAAGTTTTAATGTTACAGGCGAACACCGGGGAGCTGTTTTTT. Residues: CASSQVLMLQANTGELFF.

V usage is TRBV9 and J usage is TRBJ2-5; D possibly corresponds to TRBD2 (5 bases). From germline, CDR1 is SGDLS and CDR2 YYNGEE. The ends were cut back, 7 bases at V and 5 bases at J, with 12 bases in the middle. This CDR3 has 12 amino acids. CDR3 sequence: CASEVRGETQYF. For the CDR3, the DNA is TGTGCCAGCGAGGTCAGAGGGGAGACCCAGTACTTC.

This chain joins TRBV7-2 and TRBJ1-5; 8 bases agree with TRBD1. CDR1 is SGHTA and CDR2 is FQGNSA in the germline V gene. This CDR3 is 14 amino acids long. J gave up 9 bases and V 4 bases, and 8 bases lay outside the gene matches. CDR3 sequence (DNA): TGTGCCAGCAGCTGGACAGGGAGGGGAGGGCCCCAGCATTTT. This sequence encodes CASSWTGRGGPQHF.

This clone was detected only once. V and J are TRBV7-8 and TRBJ1-5; D is undetermined. Germline CDR1 reads SGHVS; CDR2 reads FQNEAQ. The CDR3 contains 14 residues. The V end lost 3 bases, the J end lost 0 bases, and 6 bases lay between the germline ends. The CDR3 region has the DNA TGTGCCAGCAGCTTGGACCATAGCAATCAGCCCCAGCATTTT. The encoded protein is CASSLDHSNQPQHF. Combining the CDR3 with reference TRBV7-8 and TRBJ1-5 gives the whole variable domain GAGVSQSPRYKVAKRGQDVALRCDPISGHVSLFWYQQALGQGPEFLTYFQNEAQLDKSGLPSDRFFAERPEGSVSTLKIQRTQQEDSAVYLCASSLDHSNQPQHFGDGTRLSIL.

V gene TRBV28 combines with J gene TRBJ2-3; no definite D call. The germline V gene has CDR1 MDHEN and CDR2 SYDVKM. This CDR3 comprises 15 residues. V lost 3 bases and J lost 0, with 10 bases in between. The CDR3 bases are TGTGCCAGCAGTTTCGTTGGAATTAGCACAGATACGCAGTATTTT. Translating gives CASSFVGISTDTQYF.

This chain joins TRBV5-1 and TRBJ2-3, with 10 bases aligning to TRBD2. Germline CDR1 and CDR2: SGHRS and YFSETQ. CDR3 size: 18 residues. Losses at the gene ends were 0 bases for V and 3 bases for J; bases not matched to a gene: 10. CDR3 sequence (DNA): TGCGCCAGCAGCTTGGGAGGGACAGCGGGGGGGCGAACAGATACGCAGTATTTT. Its translation is CASSLGGTAGGRTDTQYF.

With respect to this clone: Other DNA variants within this sample encode the same CDR3. The rearrangement links TRBV5-4 to TRBJ1-3; D is undetermined. Germline loops: CDR1 SGHNT, CDR2 YYREEE (reference sequence). The CDR3 covers 14 residues. Trimming cost V 3 bases and J 0 bases, with 7 bases left between them. CDR3 amino acids: CASSSESSGNTIYF. The CDR3 DNA is TGTGCCAGCAGCTCCGAGAGCTCTGGAAACACCATATATTTT.